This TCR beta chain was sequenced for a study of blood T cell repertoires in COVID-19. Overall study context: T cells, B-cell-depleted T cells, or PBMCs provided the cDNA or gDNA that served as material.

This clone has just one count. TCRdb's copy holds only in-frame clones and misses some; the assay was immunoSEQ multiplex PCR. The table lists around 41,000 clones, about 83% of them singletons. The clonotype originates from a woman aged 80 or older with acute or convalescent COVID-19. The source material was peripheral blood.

The CDR3 bases are TGCAGCGTCGATAGCGGGGGGAGCACAGATACGCAGTATTTT. This codes for CSVDSGGSTDTQYF. This chain joins TRBV29-1 and TRBJ2-3; 10 bases map to TRBD2. Germline loops: CDR1 SQVTM, CDR2 ANQGSEA. The ends lost 6 bases at V and 0 bases at J; junction bases unmatched: 3. The CDR3 is 14 residues long.